This TCR beta chain is drawn from a study of tumor and adjacent non-tumor tissue in lung cancer. Study-wide background: Each sample yielded about 4.17 million productive TCRbeta reads on average. Study-wide points: In normal lung, the top 100 clones were significantly more dominant than in tumor.

About this clonotype: The antigen remains undetermined.

TCRbeta libraries were built with three rounds of nested PCR, modified from ARM-PCR. TCRdb fed the multiplex PCR reads into MiXCR, producing one record per CDR3 protein. The data show 120,000 or so distinct CDR3 sequences, with about 66% seen just once and 9.5% to 15% held by the top ten. The template was RNA from unsorted bulk tissue. Germline CDR1 is LGHNA and CDR2 is YNFKEQ. Deletions cut 0 bases from V and 5 bases from J, with 19 bases between. This CDR3 comprises 17 residues. The receptor comes from a man younger than 40 with non-small cell lung cancer. The sequencing sample was made of lung tumor tissue. This chain connects TRBV4-2 to TRBJ2-5; D may be TRBD1 (6 bases). DNA for the CDR3: TGTGCCAGCAGCCAAGAAGCTAGTGGGGGCCCCGGGGAGACCCAGTACTTC. The encoded protein is CASSQEASGGPGETQYF.